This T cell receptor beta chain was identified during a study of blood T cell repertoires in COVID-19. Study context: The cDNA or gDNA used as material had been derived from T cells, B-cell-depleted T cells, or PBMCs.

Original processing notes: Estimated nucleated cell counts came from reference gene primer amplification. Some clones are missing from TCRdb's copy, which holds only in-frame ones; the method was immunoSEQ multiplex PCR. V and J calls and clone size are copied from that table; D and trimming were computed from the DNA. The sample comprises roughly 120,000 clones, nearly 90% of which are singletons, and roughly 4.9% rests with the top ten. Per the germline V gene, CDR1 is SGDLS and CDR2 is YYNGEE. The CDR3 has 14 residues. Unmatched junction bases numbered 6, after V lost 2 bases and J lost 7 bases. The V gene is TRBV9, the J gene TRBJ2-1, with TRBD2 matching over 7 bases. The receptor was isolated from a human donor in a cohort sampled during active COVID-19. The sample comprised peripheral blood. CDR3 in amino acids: CASSVRGSQNEQFF. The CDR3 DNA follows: TGTGCCAGCAGCGTCCGCGGGAGTCAAAATGAGCAGTTCTTC.